These 30 T cell receptor beta chains were all obtained from the same sample, sequenced in a study of PD-1 blockade in classical Hodgkin lymphoma. Method: immunoSEQ multiplex PCR; TCRdb's copy keeps in-frame clones and lacks some. Of about 110,000 clones listed, roughly nine tenths are singletons. Exposure to brentuximab vedotin varied, and each patient had relapsed following autologous stem cell transplantation. The input for sequencing was peripheral blood mononuclear cells (PBMCs), taken before the second cycle of nivolumab. The receptors derive from a human donor with classical Hodgkin lymphoma.

The chain links TRBV28 to TRBJ2-7; TRBD1 matches 7 bases. The trim removed 7 bases at V and 6 bases at J, leaving 6 bases unmatched. The V gene's germline CDR1 is MDHEN and CDR2 SYDVKM. The CDR3 extends over 12 amino acids. The CDR3 spells CASTSNRGEQYF. As DNA, the CDR3 is TGTGCCAGCACCTCCAACAGGGGCGAGCAGTACTTC.

V is TRBV7-2 and J is TRBJ2-5, with no clear D. Germline V gene sequence: CDR1 SGHTA, CDR2 FQGNSA. The CDR3 loop spans 13 amino acids. The germline V and J ends were trimmed by 2 bases and 2 bases, with 6 bases remaining between them. The DNA of the CDR3 is TGTGCCAGCAGCTTAAGGCGGCAAGAGACCCAGTACTTC. This gives the protein CASSLRRQETQYF.

V gene TRBV6-5 combines with J gene TRBJ1-1; 7 positions agree with TRBD1. CDR1 and CDR2 from the germline V gene are MNHEY and SVGAGI. The CDR3 is made up of 13 amino acids. The ends lost 3 bases at V and 4 bases at J; junction bases unmatched: 2. CDR3 in amino acids: CASSYDRVTEAFF. The CDR3 DNA follows: TGTGCCAGCAGTTATGACAGGGTCACTGAAGCTTTCTTT.

The chain uses TRBV10-3 and TRBJ2-5, with 7 positions matching TRBD1. CDR1 and CDR2 (germline): ENHRY, SYGVKD. The CDR3 sequence is 18 residues long. V lost 2 bases to trimming and J lost 2 bases; unmatched junction nucleotides: 14. This CDR3 is CAISETRDSLLEQETQYF. The CDR3 DNA follows: TGTGCCATCAGTGAGACCCGGGACAGCTTACTAGAACAAGAGACCCAGTACTTC.

The chain recombines TRBV6-5 with TRBJ1-6, with 8 bases lining up with TRBD1. The CDR3 is 14 residues long. CDR1 and CDR2 (germline): MNHEY, SVGAGI. The V and J ends lost 3 bases and 10 bases, in that order; junction bases with no gene match: 5. The CDR3 protein is CASSYLQGASPLHF. CDR3 nucleotide sequence: TGTGCCAGCAGTTATCTTCAGGGGGCATCACCCCTCCACTTT.

This clone was seen more than once but under ten times. The rearrangement uses TRBV5-1 and TRBJ2-3; D may be TRBD2 (6 bases). This CDR3 has 16 residues. Trimming pared 3 bases from V and 0 bases from J, leaving 14 bases between. CDR1 and CDR2 from the germline V gene are SGHRS and YFSETQ. Here the CDR3 reads CASSSHSGTSTDTQYF. The CDR3 DNA reads as TGCGCCAGCAGCTCCCATAGCGGCACTAGCACAGATACGCAGTATTTT.

The chain has TRBV19 and TRBJ2-7; TRBD1 might be the D (6 bases). The CDR3 runs 15 residues. From germline, CDR1 is LNHDA and CDR2 SQIVND (reference sequence). The germline V and J ends were trimmed by 2 bases and 5 bases, with 16 bases remaining between them. Here the CDR3 DNA reads TGTGCCAGTAGTATAAGAGGACAGAAAGTAAACGAGCAGTACTTC. It specifies CASSIRGQKVNEQYF.

The chain employs TRBV7-9 and TRBJ1-4, with TRBD1 identical over 7 bases. Germline V lookup: CDR1 SEHNR, CDR2 FQNEAQ (reference sequence). V trimming: 1 base; J trimming: 3 bases; junction bases outside the gene matches: 11. The CDR3 length is 18 residues. The CDR3 loop reads CASSLVSGQSGANEKLFF. In DNA form, the CDR3 reads TGTGCCAGCAGCTTAGTCTCGGGACAGTCAGGGGCTAATGAAAAACTGTTTTTT.

V usage is TRBV10-2 and J usage is TRBJ1-1; the match to TRBD1 covers 9 bases. CDR3 size: 15 residues. The trim removed 5 bases at V and 4 bases at J, leaving 8 bases unmatched. The germline V gene has CDR1 WSHSY and CDR2 SAAADI. The CDR3 reads CASSPGQGGITEAFF. CDR3 coding DNA: TGCGCCAGCAGTCCGGGACAGGGCGGTATCACTGAAGCTTTCTTT.

This clone was recorded only once. V is TRBV29-1 and J is TRBJ2-5; D might be TRBD2 (6 bases). The V gene's germline CDR1 is SQVTM and CDR2 ANQGSEA. The CDR3 runs 14 residues. V was cut by 1 base and J by 5 bases, with 14 bases left in between. The CDR3 sequence: CSVEAAGLGETQYF. DNA for the CDR3: TGCAGCGTTGAAGCCGCGGGGTTAGGCGAGACCCAGTACTTC.

J is TRBJ2-7 and V is TRBV7-9; D is ambiguous. V was clipped by 2 bases and J by 0 bases, with 5 bases between them. This CDR3 spans 13 amino acids. From germline, CDR1 is SEHNR and CDR2 FQNEAQ (reference sequence). The CDR3: CASSLPSSYEQYF. The CDR3 DNA is TGTGCCAGCAGCTTACCAAGCTCCTACGAGCAGTACTTC.

CDR3 coding DNA: TGTGCCAGCAGTCAACAGGGGCGGGATGGCTACACCTTC. Translated, it gives CASSQQGRDGYTF. This chain joins TRBV2 and TRBJ1-2; 7 nucleotides match TRBD1. There are 13 residues in the CDR3. CDR1 is SNHLY, CDR2 FYNNEI, per germline. V shed 5 bases and J 6 bases; nucleotides not matched to a gene: 6.

CDR3 protein: CASSQAGQGAFF. The CDR3 region has the DNA TGCGCCAGCAGCCAAGCAGGACAGGGCGCTTTCTTT. The rearrangement uses TRBV4-3 and TRBJ1-1; 8 nucleotides match TRBD1. Losses at the gene ends were 1 base for V and 11 bases for J; bases not matched to a gene: 3. From germline, CDR1 is LGHNA and CDR2 YSLEER. The CDR3 is 12 amino acids.

The chain employs TRBV5-1 and TRBJ2-1; possibly TRBD2 for D (6 bases). Germline V gene lookup returns CDR1 SGHRS and CDR2 YFSETQ. CDR3 length: 15 amino acids. Trimming removed 0 bases from V and 10 bases from J, with 17 bases in between. The CDR3 sequence is CASSLVRGGNGEQFF. CDR3 nucleotide sequence: TGCGCCAGCAGCTTGGTCCGTGGCGGGAACGGGGAGCAGTTCTTC.

The CDR3 reads CASRAVPGSYAYEQYF. CDR3 bases: TGTGCCAGCAGGGCGGTCCCCGGGAGTTATGCCTACGAGCAGTACTTC. This chain connects TRBV2 to TRBJ2-7, with D maybe TRBD2 (6 bases). Germline V CDR1 and CDR2: SNHLY, FYNNEI. Trimming left V 6 bases short and J 2 bases short, with 20 bases between. The CDR3 consists of 16 residues.

This rearrangement joins TRBV7-5 to TRBJ2-2; no check of the table's D call, TRBD2, against the DNA was made. TRBV7-5 is annotated as a pseudogene. This CDR3 spans 17 amino acids. For the CDR3, the DNA is TGTGTCAGAAGCTTAACCGGGACTAGCGGGAGTACCGGGGAGCTGTTTTTT. Translating it yields CVRSLTGTSGSTGELFF.

In its sample, this clone was seen once. The chain combines TRBV5-8 with TRBJ2-7, with 7 nucleotides matching TRBD1. Per the germline V gene, CDR1 is SGHTS and CDR2 is YDEGEE. Germline trimming cut 3 bases from V and 4 bases from J; bases unmatched to any gene: 10. This CDR3 spans 15 amino acids. The CDR3 region is CASSSDPGQNYEQYF. CDR3 DNA sequence: TGTGCCAGCAGCTCGGACCCGGGACAGAATTACGAGCAGTACTTC.

This sequence joins TRBV5-1 and TRBJ2-7; TRBD2 matches at 10 bases. In germline, CDR1 is SGHRS, CDR2 YFSETQ. With 3 bases clipped from V and 6 bases from J, the junction kept 15 bases outside the gene matches. The CDR3 loop spans 17 amino acids. The CDR3 loop reads CASSWGPISGGPSEQYF. For the CDR3, the DNA is TGCGCCAGCAGCTGGGGCCCTATTAGCGGGGGGCCGTCCGAGCAGTACTTC.

The J gene is TRBJ2-3, the V gene TRBV5-1; D ambiguous. The CDR3 contains 12 residues. Trimming took 3 bases from V and 2 from J, leaving 4 bases between them. Germline V gene data show CDR1 as SGHRS and CDR2 as YFSETQ. The CDR3 coding sequence is TGCGCCAGCAGCTCCACCACAGATACGCAGTATTTT. This gives the protein CASSSTTDTQYF. The full variable domain, in which reference TRBV5-1 and TRBJ2-3 provide the parts outside the CDR3, is KAGVTQTPRYLIKTRGQQVTLSCSPISGHRSVSWYQQTPGQGLQFLFEYFSETQRNKGNFPGRFSGRQFSNSRSEMNVSTLELGDSALYLCASSSTTDTQYFGPGTRLTVL.

The genes are TRBV4-3 and TRBJ2-2; D gene uncertain. Trimming removed 5 bases at V and 1 base at J, with 11 bases between. From germline, CDR1 is LGHNA and CDR2 YSLEER. The CDR3 spans 15 residues. DNA of the CDR3: TGCGCCAGCAGCTGGGTAGCTGAGAACACCGGGGAGCTGTTTTTT. Its translation: CASSWVAENTGELFF.

The chain is built from TRBV6-5 and TRBJ2-1; the D is unclear. The germline V gene has CDR1 MNHEY and CDR2 SVGAGI. The germline V and J ends were trimmed by 0 bases and 4 bases, with 10 bases remaining between them. The CDR3 is made up of 15 amino acids. CDR3 sequence (DNA): TGTGCCAGCAGTTACTCGTTCCTCTTATACAATGAGCAGTTCTTC. Its protein is CASSYSFLLYNEQFF.

The V and J genes are TRBV19 and TRBJ2-2; D uncertain. The germline gives CDR1 LNHDA, CDR2 SQIVND (reference sequence). Trimming left V 7 bases short and J 1 base short, with 7 bases between. This CDR3 region has 13 residues. Here the CDR3 DNA reads TGTGCCAGTAATCGAGAGAACACCGGGGAGCTGTTTTTT. Translation gives CASNRENTGELFF.

This clone was counted only a few times. The chain uses TRBV5-1 and TRBJ1-1; D gene unclear. The V gene's germline CDR1 is SGHRS and CDR2 YFSETQ. This CDR3 region has 14 residues. With 3 bases removed from V and 0 bases from J, the gap between germline ends came to 9 bases. Written as DNA, the CDR3 is TGCGCCAGCAGCTGGGGTCCGATGAACACTGAAGCTTTCTTT. Amino acid sequence: CASSWGPMNTEAFF. The complete variable domain, with remaining parts taken from reference TRBV5-1 and TRBJ1-1, reads KAGVTQTPRYLIKTRGQQVTLSCSPISGHRSVSWYQQTPGQGLQFLFEYFSETQRNKGNFPGRFSGRQFSNSRSEMNVSTLELGDSALYLCASSWGPMNTEAFFGQGTRLTVV.

The chain links TRBV6-1 to TRBJ2-5, with unresolved D. Germline V CDR1 and CDR2: MNHNS, SASEGT. The CDR3 spans 12 residues. V was pared by 0 bases and J by 5 bases, with 4 bases between. CDR3 region: CASSEARETQYF. The DNA for the CDR3 is TGTGCCAGCAGTGAAGCTCGGGAGACCCAGTACTTC.

This clone showed up just once. The V and J genes are TRBV4-2 and TRBJ2-2, with 9 bases lining up with TRBD2. Germline CDR1 and CDR2: LGHNA and YNFKEQ. Germline trimming cut 5 bases from V and 3 bases from J; bases unmatched to any gene: 7. The CDR3 consists of 16 residues. CDR3: CASSVVVAGDTGELFF. The CDR3 DNA reads TGTGCCAGCAGCGTTGTAGTAGCGGGGGACACCGGGGAGCTGTTTTTT.

There are many counts of this clone. Different DNA sequences within this sample yield the same CDR3. V is TRBV6-5 and J is TRBJ1-2; D perhaps matches TRBD1 (6 bases). Trimming took off 4 bases at V and 6 bases at J, with 9 bases between the two ends. The V gene's germline CDR1 is MNHEY and CDR2 SVGAGI. The length of the CDR3 is 12 residues. The CDR3 spells CASSSGGDGYTF. The CDR3 DNA sequence: TGTGCCAGCAGTTCCGGGGGCGATGGCTACACCTTC.

This clone has a handful of counts. V is TRBV19 and J is TRBJ1-5; tentatively, D is TRBD1 (5 bases). This CDR3 is 18 amino acids long. In germline, CDR1 is LNHDA, CDR2 SQIVND (reference sequence). V gave up 3 bases and J gave up 0 bases, with 18 bases separating them. CDR3 coding DNA: TGTGCCAGTAGTATTTTGGGTGGGGCAGTCTATAGCAATCAGCCCCAGCATTTT. Translation gives CASSILGGAVYSNQPQHF.

The V call is TRBV6-1, the J call TRBJ1-4; 10 positions agree with TRBD1. The CDR3 totals 15 residues. V dropped 7 bases and J dropped 7; count of bases not matched to a gene: 9. The germline CDR1 and CDR2 sequences are MNHNS and SASEGT. For the CDR3, the DNA is TGTGCCAGCACTACTTGGGGACAGGGGAGTGAAAAACTGTTTTTT. Amino acid sequence: CASTTWGQGSEKLFF.

The genes are TRBV5-1 and TRBJ2-7; TRBD2 matches 7 bases. CDR3 size: 15 residues. With 0 bases clipped from V and 2 bases from J, the junction kept 5 bases outside the gene matches. Germline loops: CDR1 SGHRS, CDR2 YFSETQ. CDR3: CASSLAGGRTYEQYF. The CDR3 DNA follows: TGCGCCAGCAGCTTGGCCGGGGGGAGGACCTACGAGCAGTACTTC.

The V gene is TRBV27, the J gene TRBJ2-1, with 8 bases that match TRBD2. This CDR3 comprises 12 residues. V lost 5 bases and J lost 14; bases outside the gene matches: 8. Germline V gives CDR1 MNHEY, CDR2 SMNVEV (reference sequence). The CDR3 coding sequence is TGTGCCAGCAGTGCTCAGCGGGGGTGGGAGTTCTTC. It specifies CASSAQRGWEFF.